These 20 T cell receptor beta chains were sequenced from one sample in a study of T cell responses to AZD1222 COVID-19 vaccine. Data came from immunoSEQ multiplex PCR; TCRdb stores just in-frame clones and leaves some out. The sample lists over 65,000 clones; just under 90% were seen once. Source: peripheral blood, taken on day 0 of AZD1222 vaccination. These receptors originate from an adult in good health.

This chain connects TRBV30 to TRBJ1-1; perhaps TRBD1 as D (5 bases). Between the trimmed V and J ends, which lost 5 bases and 0 bases, there was a span of 7 bases. This CDR3 region has 12 residues. From germline, CDR1 is GTSNPN and CDR2 SVGIG (reference sequence). CDR3 sequence: CAWGGMNTEAFF. The CDR3 coding sequence is TGTGCCTGGGGGGGTATGAACACTGAAGCTTTCTTT.

The rearrangement joins TRBV4-2 to TRBJ2-7, with 13 bases that match TRBD2. CDR1 is LGHNA, CDR2 YNFKEQ, per germline. The V segment lost 3 bases and the J segment 6 bases; nucleotides outside the gene matches: 8. The CDR3 has 16 residues. The CDR3 region is CASSHHGTSGAREQYF. In DNA, the CDR3 is TGTGCCAGCAGCCACCACGGGACTAGCGGGGCCCGCGAGCAGTACTTC.

The V call is TRBV29-1, the J call TRBJ1-2; D is possibly TRBD1 (6 bases). CDR1 SQVTM and CDR2 ANQGSEA come from the germline V gene. Trimming stripped 8 bases from V and 7 bases from J, with 14 bases between. The CDR3 extends over 11 amino acids. The CDR3 nucleotides are TGCAGCCTCCGGGAGGGGGGTGGCTACACCTTC. Translated: CSLREGGGYTF.

The chain recombines TRBV4-3 with TRBJ1-2; maybe TRBD1 (5 bases). Germline loops: CDR1 LGHNA, CDR2 YSLEER. The CDR3 consists of 15 residues. With 0 bases removed from V and 5 bases from J, the gap between germline ends came to 13 bases. DNA of the CDR3: TGCGCCAGCAGCCAAGAGCAGGGAAGTTGGTATGGCTACACCTTC. Amino acid sequence: CASSQEQGSWYGYTF.

J is TRBJ1-2 and V is TRBV11-2, with D uncertain. Per the germline V gene, CDR1 is SGHAT and CDR2 is FQNNGV. Trimming cost V 3 bases and J 0 bases, with 11 bases left between them. This CDR3 has 15 residues. CDR3 amino acids: CASSFTDTANYGYTF. The CDR3 coding sequence is TGTGCCAGCAGCTTTACGGATACAGCTAACTATGGCTACACCTTC.

This chain joins TRBV19 and TRBJ2-3; D not certain. The CDR3 contains 16 residues. Germline CDR1 reads LNHDA; CDR2 reads SQIVND (reference sequence). Trimming left V 5 bases short and J 0 bases short, with 15 bases between. DNA of the CDR3: TGTGCCAGTAGTTCACCCGGCCGGGCTAGCACAGATACGCAGTATTTT. As protein: CASSSPGRASTDTQYF. The full variable domain, completed using reference TRBV19 and TRBJ2-3, is DGGITQSPKYLFRKEGQNVTLSCEQNLNHDAMYWYRQDPGQGLRLIYYSQIVNDFQKGDIAEGYSVSREKKESFPLTVTSAQKNPTAFYLCASSSPGRASTDTQYFGPGTRLTVL.

V is TRBV3-1 (or the pseudogene TRBV3-2) and J is TRBJ1-5; D gene unclear. CDR1 LGHDT and CDR2 YNNKEL come from the germline V gene (reference sequence). V was clipped by 4 bases and J by 6 bases, with 13 bases between them. The CDR3 is made up of 14 amino acids. The CDR3 DNA sequence: TGTGCCAGCAGCCCTGCTGGGTCGAGTCAGCCCCAGCATTTT. Its translation is CASSPAGSSQPQHF.

The chain links TRBV9 to TRBJ1-2, with 10 nucleotides matching TRBD1. Per the germline V gene, CDR1 is SGDLS and CDR2 is YYNGEE. V shed 4 bases, J shed 8 bases, and the junction held 17 bases outside the gene matches. The CDR3 contains 17 residues. The CDR3 sequence: CASSPRRLRQGAGGYTF. The CDR3 DNA reads as TGTGCCAGCAGCCCCCGCAGACTTAGACAGGGGGCAGGAGGCTACACCTTC.

The chain carries TRBV6-2 or TRBV6-3 and TRBJ2-1; 7 nucleotides match TRBD1. V trimming: 5 bases; J trimming: 0 bases; junction bases outside the gene matches: 7. This CDR3 comprises 16 residues. Germline V gene sequence: CDR1 MNHEY, CDR2 SVGEGT. The CDR3 protein is CASSDRVSSSYNEQFF. CDR3 bases: TGTGCCAGCAGTGACAGGGTTTCTAGCTCCTACAATGAGCAGTTCTTC.

The V gene is TRBV5-1, the J gene TRBJ1-2; no clear D gene. Germline CDR1 reads SGHRS; CDR2 reads YFSETQ. Trimming left V 2 bases short and J 8 bases short, with 13 bases between. The length of the CDR3 is 13 residues. The CDR3 loop is CASSFLGGVGYTF. In nucleotides, the CDR3 is TGCGCCAGCAGCTTTTTGGGCGGGGTCGGCTACACCTTC.

This clone was detected once. The rearrangement links TRBV5-1 to TRBJ1-1; no firm D call. From germline, CDR1 is SGHRS and CDR2 YFSETQ. V was cut by 4 bases and J by 1 base, with 11 bases left in between. This CDR3 comprises 14 residues. The CDR3 spells CASSRDLANTEAFF. CDR3 bases: TGCGCCAGCAGCCGAGACCTCGCGAACACTGAAGCTTTCTTT. Complete variable domain (other parts from reference TRBV5-1 and TRBJ1-1): KAGVTQTPRYLIKTRGQQVTLSCSPISGHRSVSWYQQTPGQGLQFLFEYFSETQRNKGNFPGRFSGRQFSNSRSEMNVSTLELGDSALYLCASSRDLANTEAFFGQGTRLTVV.

The chain joins TRBV15 to TRBJ1-6, with 8 bases lining up with TRBD1. The CDR3 is 18 amino acids. The V gene's germline CDR1 is LNHNV and CDR2 YYDKDF (reference sequence). Unmatched junction bases numbered 13, after V lost 2 bases and J lost 7 bases. The CDR3 region has the DNA TGTGCCACCAGCAGACGCCACGACCTACAGGGGGTAAATTCACCCCTCCACTTT. This encodes CATSRRHDLQGVNSPLHF. Full variable domain (outside the CDR3, taken from reference TRBV15 and TRBJ1-6): DAMVIQNPRYQVTQFGKPVTLSCSQTLNHNVMYWYQQKSSQAPKLLFHYYDKDFNNEADTPDNFQSRRPNTSFCFLDIRSPGLGDTAMYLCATSRRHDLQGVNSPLHFGNGTRLTVT.

This chain connects TRBV6-5 to TRBJ1-1; TRBD1 is a possible D gene (6 bases). This CDR3 has 13 amino acids. Germline CDR1 reads MNHEY; CDR2 reads SVGAGI. The germline V and J ends were trimmed by 1 base and 12 bases, with 15 bases remaining between them. DNA for the CDR3: TGTGCCAGCAGTTACTTTGCCGCGGGACAAACTTTCTTT. Translation gives CASSYFAAGQTFF.

The rearrangement uses TRBV10-2 and TRBJ1-1, with D possibly matching TRBD1 (5 bases). The germline CDR1 and CDR2 sequences are WSHSY and SAAADI. Trimming shortened V by 6 bases and J by 0 bases, and 11 bases separated the two germline ends. CDR3 size: 14 residues. The CDR3 coding sequence is TGCGCCAGCAGAGAATTGACAGTGAACACTGAAGCTTTCTTT. Translating it yields CASRELTVNTEAFF.

The chain combines TRBV7-3 with TRBJ1-2; no definite D call. This CDR3 contains 15 residues. Trimming took off 5 bases at V and 0 bases at J, with 13 bases between the two ends. Germline CDR1 and CDR2: SGHTA and FQGTGA. Here the CDR3 DNA reads TGTGCCAGCAGCCGTGGCGGCGGTTCTAACTATGGCTACACCTTC. The encoded protein is CASSRGGGSNYGYTF.

This chain connects TRBV6-5 to TRBJ1-1; D is uncertain. CDR1 is MNHEY, CDR2 SVGAGI, per germline. The CDR3 runs 12 residues. Trimming left V 6 bases short and J 5 bases short, with 10 bases between. The CDR3 reads CASRGQDTEAFF. DNA for the CDR3: TGTGCCAGCAGGGGCCAGGATACTGAAGCTTTCTTT.

The gene calls are TRBV6-5 and TRBJ1-2; TRBD1 might be the D (6 bases). Germline V gene lookup returns CDR1 MNHEY and CDR2 SVGAGI. Deletions cut 6 bases from V and 2 bases from J, with 13 bases between. The CDR3 spans 14 residues. The CDR3: CASRLGGNNYGYTF. CDR3 DNA: TGTGCCAGCAGGCTGGGGGGCAACAACTATGGCTACACCTTC.

The J gene is TRBJ2-1, the V gene TRBV27; TRBD1 matches at 9 bases. This CDR3 has 15 amino acids. With 6 bases clipped from V and 1 base from J, the junction kept 4 bases outside the gene matches. From germline, CDR1 is MNHEY and CDR2 SMNVEV (reference sequence). The CDR3 here is CASREGTGSYNEQFF. In DNA form, the CDR3 reads TGTGCCAGCAGGGAGGGGACAGGGTCCTACAATGAGCAGTTCTTC.

The chain carries TRBV5-1 and TRBJ1-2, with D unclear. The CDR3 is 11 amino acids. Germline CDR1 is SGHRS and CDR2 is YFSETQ. V lost 0 bases and J 9 bases, leaving 6 bases between the germline ends. CDR3 sequence: CASSLGRRYTF. DNA of the CDR3: TGCGCCAGCAGCTTGGGGAGGCGCTACACCTTC.

The V and J genes are TRBV6-1 and TRBJ1-6; D is unresolved. V dropped 1 base and J dropped 0 bases, with 16 bases sitting between them. CDR1 is MNHNS, CDR2 SASEGT, per germline. This CDR3 comprises 19 residues. The CDR3 region is CASSEVSALGSSYNSPLHF. Written as DNA, the CDR3 is TGTGCCAGCAGTGAAGTTTCAGCTTTGGGGAGCTCCTATAATTCACCCCTCCACTTT.